This TCR beta chain comes out of a study of shared clonotypes between healthy human individuals. Trimming removed 4 bases from V and 3 bases from J; junction bases left unmatched: 4. The germline V gene has CDR1 SGHKS and CDR2 YYEKEE (reference sequence). The CDR3 contains 15 residues. Study outcomes and limitations: Sorted-subset samples were not fully sequenced, rarefaction indicated.

About this clone itself: As yet, its antigen is unknown.

Here immunoSEQ multiplex PCR was the method, and the copy in TCRdb shows in-frame clones only, minus some. The table records 600,000 to 800,000 clones, around 70% of them present only once. This clonotype was obtained from a woman aged 25 to 39 in good health. This sequence joins TRBV5-5 and TRBJ2-3, with 11 bases matching TRBD2. The source material was memory CD4+ T cells sorted from blood. Stated subset: CD45RA-negative fraction. The CDR3 here is CASSPPSGRTDTQYF. In nucleotides, the CDR3 is TGTGCCAGCAGCCCACCTAGCGGGAGGACAGATACGCAGTATTTT. Based on the CDR3 plus reference TRBV5-5 and TRBJ2-3, the full variable domain is DAGVTQSPTHLIKTRGQQVTLRCSPISGHKSVSWYQQVLGQGPQFIFQYYEKEERGRGNFPDRFSARQFPNYSSELNVNALLLGDSALYLCASSPPSGRTDTQYFGPGTRLTVL.